The source of this T cell receptor beta chain is a study of OX40 agonist ivuxolimab in advanced cancers. At the level of the study: Cancers in dose escalation were hepatocellular, melanoma, renal cell and head and neck. Study-level points and caveats: The CD4+ and CD8+ T cells in the blood had expanded clonally by week 6 at 0.1 to 3.0 mg/kg.

This clone occurred a few times. Its antigen remains unknown. Generated by immunoSEQ multiplex PCR, the TCRdb table keeps only in-frame clones and is missing some. The table shows approximately 45,000 clones, with roughly 94% occurring only once. The CDR3 has 13 amino acids. The V gene lost 5 bases and the J gene lost 4 bases, with 12 bases spanning the gap. CDR1 and CDR2 (germline): SGHDN, FVKESK. This TCR came from an adult with an advanced solid tumor such as melanoma, head and neck, liver or kidney cancer. The V and J genes are TRBV14 and TRBJ2-7, with D uncertain. Specimen: CD4+ or CD8+ T cells sorted from blood, collected in a trial of the OX40 agonist ivuxolimab. The CDR3 nucleotides read TGTGCCAGCAGCGATCGGACCACGTACGAGCAGTACTTC. Amino acids: CASSDRTTYEQYF.